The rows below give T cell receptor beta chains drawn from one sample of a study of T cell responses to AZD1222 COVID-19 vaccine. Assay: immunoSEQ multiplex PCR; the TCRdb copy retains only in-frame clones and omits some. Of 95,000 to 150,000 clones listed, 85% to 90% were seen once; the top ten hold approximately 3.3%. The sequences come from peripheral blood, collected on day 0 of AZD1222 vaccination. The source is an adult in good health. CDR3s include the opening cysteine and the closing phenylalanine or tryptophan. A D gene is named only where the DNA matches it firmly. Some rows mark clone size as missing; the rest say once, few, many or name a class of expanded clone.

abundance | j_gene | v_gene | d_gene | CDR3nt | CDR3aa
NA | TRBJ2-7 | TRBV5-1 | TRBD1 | TGCGCCAGCAGCTTTTTCCAGGGGGCGCGGATCGAGCAGTACTTC | CASSFFQGARIEQYF
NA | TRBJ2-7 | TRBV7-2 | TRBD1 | TGTGCCAGCAGCGCCGGACAGGGGGCTTTAAGGGAGCAGTACTTC | CASSAGQGALREQYF
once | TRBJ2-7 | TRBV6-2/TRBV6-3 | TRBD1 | TGTGCCAGCAGTTACAAGGACAGGACCTACGAGCAGTACTTC | CASSYKDRTYEQYF
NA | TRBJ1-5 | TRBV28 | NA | TGTGCCAGCAGTATCGTCACCAACAATCAGCCCCAGCATTTT | CASSIVTNNQPQHF
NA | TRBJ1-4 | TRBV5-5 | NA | TGTGCCAGCAGCTTCCTAGAAAAACTGTTTTTT | CASSFLEKLFF
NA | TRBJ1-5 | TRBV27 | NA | TGTGCCAGCAGTTTACAGGGAAATCAGCCCCAGCATTTT | CASSLQGNQPQHF
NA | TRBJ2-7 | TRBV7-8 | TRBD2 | TGTGCCAGCAGCCCACCCCTAGGGAGGGGCTACGAGCAGTACTTC | CASSPPLGRGYEQYF
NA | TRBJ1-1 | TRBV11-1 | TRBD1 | TGTGCCAGTACTACAGGGGCGAACACTGAAGCTTTCTTT | CASTTGANTEAFF
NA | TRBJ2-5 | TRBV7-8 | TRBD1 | TGTGCCAGCAGCCCACGGGACAGGGAGCAAGAGACCCAGTACTTC | CASSPRDREQETQYF
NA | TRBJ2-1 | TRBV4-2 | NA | TGTGCCAGCAGCCCCCAGGCGGAAAGCTCCTACAATGAGCAGTTCTTC | CASSPQAESSYNEQFF